One sample yielded the 10 T cell receptor beta chains listed below, sequenced in a study of T cell clonality in common variable immunodeficiency. Study-wide points: Reportedly, TCR beta sequences from common variable immunodeficiency showed fewer deletions and N-nucleotide insertions.

Here immunoSEQ multiplex PCR was the method, and the copy in TCRdb shows in-frame clones only, minus some. The sample presents approximately 30,000 clones, none singletons. No antigen has been identified for these receptors. Sequencing used peripheral blood mononuclear cells. The receptor set was obtained from a human donor with common variable immunodeficiency.

This clone was detected a few times. The read halts 3 residues ahead of the CDR3 end, with the missing end drawn from the germline J gene. This sequence joins TRBV19 and TRBJ1-5, with a possible D match to TRBD1 (5 bases). Germline CDR1 and CDR2: LNHDA and SQIVND (reference sequence). The CDR3 runs to 17 residues. The V gene lost 5 bases and the J gene lost 0 bases, with 17 bases spanning the gap. CDR3 sequence reads: CASSFYTGVFSNQPQHF. CDR3 DNA (partial): TGTGCCAGTAGTTTTTACACAGGAGTTTTTAGCAATCAGCCC.

A note on this clone: With the read ending 3 residues before the CDR3 end, the germline J gene is used to fill in that end. The chain links TRBV7-2 to TRBJ1-1; D remains ambiguous. CDR3 length: 15 amino acids. Germline V gene lookup returns CDR1 SGHTA and CDR2 FQGNSA. V was shortened by 5 bases and J by 4 bases, with 17 bases between the two germline ends. CDR3 DNA (partial): TGTGCCAGCAGCCCGAGGACTGGAGGGAGCACTGAA. Its translation: CASSPRTGGSTE. The full CDR3 sequence reads CASSPRTGGSTEAFF.

This clone was seen only a few times. With the read ending 3 residues before the CDR3 end, the germline J gene is used to fill in that end. The chain couples TRBV19 to TRBJ2-1; 11 positions match TRBD2. V lost 5 bases and J lost 2; bases outside the gene matches: 2. Germline V gene data show CDR1 as LNHDA and CDR2 as SQIVND (reference sequence). This CDR3 is 15 amino acids long. The CDR3 here is CASSVAGGPYNEQFF. The CDR3 DNA, read in part, is TGTGCCAGTAGTGTAGCGGGGGGGCCCTACAATGAG.

Of note for this clone: The read halts 3 residues ahead of the CDR3 end, with the missing end drawn from the germline J gene. The J gene is TRBJ1-5, the V gene TRBV7-2; D is ambiguous. Germline V gene sequence: CDR1 SGHTA, CDR2 FQGNSA. CDR3 size: 17 residues. The CDR3 is CASRLAADIASNQPQHF. The part of the CDR3 DNA that was read is TGTGCAAGTCGCTTAGCGGCGGATATTGCGAGCAATCAGCCC.

As concerns this clone: The CDR3 goes on 3 residues after the read ends, and that part is filled in from the germline J gene. The chain links TRBV2 to TRBJ1-1; D not certain. Germline V CDR1 and CDR2: SNHLY, FYNNEI. The CDR3 runs 16 residues. Between the trimmed V and J ends, which lost 4 bases and 1 base, there was a span of 16 bases. CDR3 DNA, as far as it was read: TGTGCCAGCAGTGTGGCCGAATGGTCGGGGAACACTGAA. This gives the protein CASSVAEWSGNTE. The CDR3 reads in full as CASSVAEWSGNTEAFF.

This clone was detected many times. The read ends 3 residues shy of where the CDR3 ends; the end is completed using the germline J gene. The chain uses TRBV30 and TRBJ2-7; the D gene is possibly TRBD1 (6 bases). The CDR3 extends over 12 amino acids. Deletions cut 0 bases from V and 5 bases from J, with 8 bases between. Per the germline V gene, CDR1 is GTSNPN and CDR2 is SVGIG (reference sequence). CDR3 bases read: TGTGCCTGGAGTGTTGAGGGGGACGAG. It is translated as CAWSVEGDE. The CDR3 in full is CAWSVEGDEQYF.

This clone has a count of ten or more. The CDR3 extends 3 residues past the end of the read, so its final part is completed from the germline J gene. This sequence joins TRBV20-1 and TRBJ2-7; TRBD2 is a possible D gene (7 bases). Germline V gene sequence: CDR1 DFQATT, CDR2 SNEGSKA (reference sequence). The germline V and J ends were trimmed by 5 bases and 0 bases, with 17 bases remaining between them. This CDR3 has 15 residues. Incomplete CDR3 DNA: TGCAGTGCTTCCCCCACCGGGGGGCGCTCCTACGAG. Protein product: CSASPTGGRSYE. The complete CDR3 reads CSASPTGGRSYEQYF.

On this clone itself: The read ends 3 residues shy of where the CDR3 ends; the end is completed using the germline J gene. The J gene is TRBJ2-3, the V gene TRBV29-1, with 11 bases identical to TRBD2. Germline assignment: CDR1 SQVTM and CDR2 ANQGSEA. Germline trimming cut 0 bases from V and 5 bases from J; bases unmatched to any gene: 4. This CDR3 region has 15 residues. This CDR3 reads CSVEDGLAGGDTQYF. Incomplete CDR3 DNA: TGCAGCGTTGAAGATGGGCTAGCGGGGGGAGATACG.

In regard to this clone: From the germline J gene comes the end of the CDR3, since the read stops 3 residues before it. The chain joins TRBV2 to TRBJ2-7, with a weak D call TRBD2 (7 bases). Trimming left V 7 bases short and J 6 bases short, with 19 bases between. This CDR3 contains 14 residues. CDR1 is SNHLY, CDR2 FYNNEI, per germline. Here the CDR3 reads CASITEGGPPEQYF. The part of the CDR3 DNA that was read is TGTGCCAGCATCACCGAGGGGGGGCCGCCCGAG.

The sample holds a few counts of this clone. The missing CDR3 end, 3 residues past where the read stops, is filled in from the germline J gene. This chain connects TRBV6-2 or TRBV6-3 to TRBJ1-1; D call uncertain. CDR1 and CDR2 (germline): MNHEY, SVGEGT. V lost 4 bases and J lost 0, with 6 bases in between. This CDR3 comprises 13 residues. The DNA read from the CDR3 is TGTGCCAGCAGTTTTCAGGTGAACACTGAA. Amino acids: CASSFQVNTE. The whole CDR3 region reads CASSFQVNTEAFF.